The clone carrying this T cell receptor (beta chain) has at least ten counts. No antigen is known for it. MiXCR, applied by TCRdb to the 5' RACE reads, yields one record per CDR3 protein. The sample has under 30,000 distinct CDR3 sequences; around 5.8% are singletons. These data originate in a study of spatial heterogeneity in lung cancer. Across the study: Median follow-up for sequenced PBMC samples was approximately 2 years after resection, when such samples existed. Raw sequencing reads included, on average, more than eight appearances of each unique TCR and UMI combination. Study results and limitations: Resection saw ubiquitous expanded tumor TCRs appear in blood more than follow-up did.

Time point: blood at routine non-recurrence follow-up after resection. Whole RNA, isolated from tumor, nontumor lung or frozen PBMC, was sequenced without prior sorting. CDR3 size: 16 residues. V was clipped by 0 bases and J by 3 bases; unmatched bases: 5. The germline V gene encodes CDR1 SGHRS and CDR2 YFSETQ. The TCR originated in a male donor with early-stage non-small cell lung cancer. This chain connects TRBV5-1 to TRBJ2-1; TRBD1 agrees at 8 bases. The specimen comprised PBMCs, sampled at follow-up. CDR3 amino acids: CASSLEGQGGYNEQFF. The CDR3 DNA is TGCGCCAGCAGCTTGGAAGGACAGGGAGGCTACAATGAGCAGTTCTTC.